The 14 T cell receptor beta chains listed next were all sequenced from one sample in a study of identical twins. In TCRdb, the 5' RACE reads were re-called with MiXCR into one record per CDR3 protein. The sample lists some 300,000 distinct CDR3 sequences; around 12% were seen once. This sample also appeared in a second study, on yellow fever vaccine responses in identical twins.

The specimen was CD8+ T cells sorted from blood. The source of these receptors is a woman under 30 in good health.

This chain uses TRBV3-1 with TRBJ2-5; 14 bases are shared with TRBD2. This CDR3 region has 15 residues. CDR1 and CDR2 from the germline V gene are LGHDT and YNNKEL (reference sequence). Trimming cost V 7 bases and J 2 bases; bases outside gene matches: 3. The CDR3 spells CASTRTSGGQETQYF. CDR3 nucleotide sequence: TGTGCCAGCACAAGGACTAGCGGGGGGCAAGAGACCCAGTACTTC.

The J gene is TRBJ2-1, the V gene TRBV15; D uncertain. With 1 base removed from V and 1 base from J, the gap between germline ends came to 11 bases. The germline gives CDR1 LNHNV, CDR2 YYDKDF (reference sequence). The CDR3 loop spans 16 amino acids. This CDR3 is CATSRVGWSSYNEQFF. For the CDR3, the DNA is TGTGCCACCAGCAGAGTTGGGTGGAGTTCCTACAATGAGCAGTTCTTC.

This clonotype turned up a few times. The chain has TRBV28 and TRBJ2-3, with 7 bases lining up with TRBD1. The CDR3 loop spans 13 amino acids. Trimming removed 2 bases from V and 9 bases from J; junction bases left unmatched: 5. The germline CDR1 and CDR2 sequences are MDHEN and SYDVKM. The CDR3: CASSLRDSETQYF. The CDR3 DNA is TGTGCCAGCAGTTTACGGGACAGTGAGACGCAGTATTTT.

The CDR3, as DNA: TGCGCCAGCACTCGGGACAGGGCGAACACTGAAGCTTTCTTT. As protein: CASTRDRANTEAFF. This chain connects TRBV10-1 to TRBJ1-1, with 9 bases identical to TRBD1. The germline V gene encodes CDR1 WNHNN and CDR2 SYGVQD (reference sequence). The J segment lost 1 base and the V segment lost 7 bases, leaving 4 bases of the junction unmatched. The CDR3 totals 14 residues.

Ten or more counts support this clonotype. CDR3 sequence: CASSEGGPGNEQFF. Written as DNA, the CDR3 is TGTGCCAGCAGCGAGGGAGGGCCGGGGAATGAGCAGTTCTTC. This rearrangement joins TRBV11-1 to TRBJ2-1, with 7 bases matching TRBD2. Unmatched junction bases numbered 8, after V lost 5 bases and J lost 7 bases. The V gene's germline CDR1 is SGHAT and CDR2 FQDESV (reference sequence). CDR3 length: 14 residues.

This clonotype was recorded a few times. This chain links TRBV12-3 or TRBV12-4 with TRBJ2-2, with D possibly TRBD1 on 5 matching bases. CDR3 length: 16 amino acids. V was shortened by 3 bases and J by 1 base, with 12 bases between the two germline ends. The CDR3 bases are TGTGCCAGCAGTTTTTCAGGGTGGGAGAACACCGGGGAGCTGTTTTTT. The encoded protein is CASSFSGWENTGELFF.

V gene TRBV7-7 combines with J gene TRBJ2-1; unclear D gene. This CDR3 is built from 13 residues. The germline V and J ends were trimmed by 10 bases and 8 bases, with 18 bases remaining between them. Germline values: CDR1 SSHAT, CDR2 FNYEAQ (reference sequence). The CDR3 region has the DNA TGTGCCACCCCAAAGTCGCTGGGCGATGAGCAGTTCTTC. It encodes CATPKSLGDEQFF.

The V and J genes are TRBV5-5 and TRBJ2-5; D not resolved. V dropped 4 bases and J dropped 0 bases, with 16 bases sitting between them. CDR3 length: 16 residues. CDR1 is SGHKS, CDR2 YYEKEE, per germline (reference sequence). The CDR3 region has the DNA TGTGCCAGCAGCCCCCGAGCGTCGGCTTACCAAGAGACCCAGTACTTC. Its translation is CASSPRASAYQETQYF. The entire variable domain, with the rest obtained from reference TRBV5-5 and TRBJ2-5, is as follows: DAGVTQSPTHLIKTRGQQVTLRCSPISGHKSVSWYQQVLGQGPQFIFQYYEKEERGRGNFPDRFSARQFPNYSSELNVNALLLGDSALYLCASSPRASAYQETQYFGPGTRLLVL.

The chain is built from TRBV6-2 or TRBV6-3 and TRBJ2-7; D remains unclear. Germline V CDR1 and CDR2: MNHEY, SVGEGT. The ends were cut back, 2 bases at V and 0 bases at J, with 14 bases in the middle. This CDR3 comprises 16 residues. CDR3 loop: CASSYTWGGISYEQYF. CDR3 in DNA: TGTGCCAGCAGTTACACGTGGGGTGGTATCTCCTACGAGCAGTACTTC.

This clonotype was picked up a small number of times. The V and J genes are TRBV11-1 and TRBJ2-5, with TRBD1 matching 10 bases. The V gene end was trimmed by 3 bases and the J gene end by 4 bases; junction bases not matched to a gene: 8. CDR3 length equals 16 residues. The V gene's germline CDR1 is SGHAT and CDR2 FQDESV (reference sequence). This CDR3 is CASSLGPDRGRETQYF. CDR3 nucleotide sequence: TGTGCCAGCAGCTTGGGCCCAGACAGGGGGCGAGAGACCCAGTACTTC.

The rearrangement links TRBV20-1 to TRBJ2-1; 8 nucleotides align to TRBD1. V shed 0 bases and J 7 bases; nucleotides not matched to a gene: 8. Germline V gives CDR1 DFQATT, CDR2 SNEGSKA (reference sequence). This CDR3 is built from 15 residues. The CDR3 bases are TGCAGTGCTAGAGATCTACAGGGGGAAAGGAATGAGCAGTTCTTC. This sequence encodes CSARDLQGERNEQFF.

The chain couples TRBV20-1 to TRBJ2-3, with 9 bases that match TRBD2. The V and J ends lost 0 bases and 2 bases, in that order; junction bases with no gene match: 6. From germline, CDR1 is DFQATT and CDR2 SNEGSKA (reference sequence). The CDR3 extends over 16 amino acids. Here the CDR3 DNA reads TGCAGTGCTAGAGATCTACTAGCGGGTCACACAGATACGCAGTATTTT. Its translation: CSARDLLAGHTDTQYF.

This clonotype has more than one count but fewer than ten. This CDR3 reads CASSPEMRTNYGYTF. The CDR3 DNA follows: TGTGCCAGCAGCCCAGAGATGAGAACCAACTATGGCTACACCTTC. The V and J genes are TRBV5-5 and TRBJ1-2, with D uncertain. V lost 4 bases and J 2 bases, leaving 15 bases between the germline ends. CDR3 length: 15 residues. Germline values: CDR1 SGHKS, CDR2 YYEKEE (reference sequence).

The rearrangement links TRBV12-3 or TRBV12-4 to TRBJ1-1, with D maybe TRBD1 (6 bases). The CDR3 totals 14 residues. Between the trimmed V and J ends, which lost 5 bases and 5 bases, there was a span of 15 bases. Written as DNA, the CDR3 is TGTGCCAGCAGTCATACAGGGTATAATACTGAAGCTTTCTTT. Translating it yields CASSHTGYNTEAFF.